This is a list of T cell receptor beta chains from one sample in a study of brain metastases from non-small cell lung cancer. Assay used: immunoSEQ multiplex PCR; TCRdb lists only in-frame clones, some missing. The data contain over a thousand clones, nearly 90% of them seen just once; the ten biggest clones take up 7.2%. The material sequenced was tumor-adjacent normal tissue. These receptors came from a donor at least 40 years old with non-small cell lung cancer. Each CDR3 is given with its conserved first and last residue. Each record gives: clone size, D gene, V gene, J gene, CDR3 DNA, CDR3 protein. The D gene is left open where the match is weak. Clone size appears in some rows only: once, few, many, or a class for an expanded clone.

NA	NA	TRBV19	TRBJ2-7	TGTGCCAGTAGTATGGGGTTAGGCACAACCTACGAGCAGTACTTC	CASSMGLGTTYEQYF
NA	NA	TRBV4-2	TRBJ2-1	TGTGCCAGCAGCCAAGACGGAGGGACTCACAATGAGCAGTTCTTC	CASSQDGGTHNEQFF
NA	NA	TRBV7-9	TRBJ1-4	TGTGCCAGCAGCTATCCATCGACAACTAATGAAAAACTGTTTTTT	CASSYPSTTNEKLFF
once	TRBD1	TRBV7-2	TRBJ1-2	TGTGCCAGCAGCCCCTCCCCGGACAGGGGGCGAGGCTACACCTTC	CASSPSPDRGRGYTF
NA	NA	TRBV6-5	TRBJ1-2	TGTGCCAGCAACCTGGGGGCTAACTATGGCTACACCTTC	CASNLGANYGYTF
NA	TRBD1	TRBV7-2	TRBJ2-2	TGTGCCAGCAGCTTAGATTCAGGGGGCCTCGGCACCGGGGAGCTGTTTTTT	CASSLDSGGLGTGELFF
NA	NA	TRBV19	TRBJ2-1	TGTGCTATAGGTGGCTACAATGAGCAGTTCTTC	CAIGGYNEQFF
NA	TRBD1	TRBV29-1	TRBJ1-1	TGCAGCGTTTCATCCGGGACAGACACTGAAGCTTTCTTT	CSVSSGTDTEAFF
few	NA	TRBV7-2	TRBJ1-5	TGTGCCAGCAGCTCTTTAGGGGCATTAAGCAATCAGCCCCAGCATTTT	CASSSLGALSNQPQHF
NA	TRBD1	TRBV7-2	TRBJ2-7	TGTGCCAGCAGGGAGTACGGGACAGCCTCCTACGAGCAGTACTTC	CASREYGTASYEQYF
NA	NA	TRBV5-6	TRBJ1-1	TGTGCCAGCACCCCGAGGTTTAACACTGAAGCTTTCTTT	CASTPRFNTEAFF
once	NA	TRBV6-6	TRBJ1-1	TGTGCCAGCAGTTACACGGGTGGGACTGAAGCTTTCTTT	CASSYTGGTEAFF
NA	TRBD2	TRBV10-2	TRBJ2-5	TGCGCCAGCAGTGTGACTAGCGGCCAAGAGACCCAGTACTTC	CASSVTSGQETQYF
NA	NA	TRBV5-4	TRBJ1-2	TGTGCCAGCAGCCTACCGCAGGGGACGGGCTATGGCTACACCTTC	CASSLPQGTGYGYTF
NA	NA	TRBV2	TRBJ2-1	TGTGCCAGCAGTGGACCTCCCCTCAATGAGCAGTTCTTC	CASSGPPLNEQFF
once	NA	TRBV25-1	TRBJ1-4	TGTGCCAGCAGAGGGGAGGAGAAACTGTTTTTT	CASRGEEKLFF
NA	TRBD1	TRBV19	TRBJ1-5	TGTGCCAGTAGTACTAATCGACAGGGTGGGCATCAGCCCCAGCATTTT	CASSTNRQGGHQPQHF
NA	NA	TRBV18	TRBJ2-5	TGTGCCAGCTCACCACGCGGACAGAGTGAGACCCAGTACTTC	CASSPRGQSETQYF
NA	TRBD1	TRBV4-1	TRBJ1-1	TGCGCCAGCAGCCAACTGGGGGGACAGTCGAACACTGAAGCTTTCTTT	CASSQLGGQSNTEAFF
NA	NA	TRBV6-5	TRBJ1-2	TGTGCCAGCAGTCTTGGGACCTATGGCTACACCTTC	CASSLGTYGYTF
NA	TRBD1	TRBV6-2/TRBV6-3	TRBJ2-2	TGTGCCAGCAGATACGACAGGGGAGCAGTCGGGGAGCTGTTTTTT	CASRYDRGAVGELFF
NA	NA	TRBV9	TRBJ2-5	TGTGCCAGCAGCGTCTGGGACCATCAAGAGACCCAGTACTTC	CASSVWDHQETQYF
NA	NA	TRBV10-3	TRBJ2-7	TGTGCCATCAGTGCAAGGACAGTAAGCTCCTACGAGCAGTACTTC	CAISARTVSSYEQYF
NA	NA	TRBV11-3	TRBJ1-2	TGTGCCAGCAGCAGGCAGGGCTATGGCTACACCTTC	CASSRQGYGYTF
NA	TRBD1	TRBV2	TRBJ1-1	TGTGCCAGCAGGGACAGGGGCGGCACTGAAGCTTTCTTT	CASRDRGGTEAFF
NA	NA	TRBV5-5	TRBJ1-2	TGTGCCAGCAGCTTGTCTTTAAACCCGCTCAACTATGGCTACACCTTC	CASSLSLNPLNYGYTF
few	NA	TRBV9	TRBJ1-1	TGTGCCAGCAGCGTAGTAGAGACAGTCACTGAAGCTTTCTTT	CASSVVETVTEAFF
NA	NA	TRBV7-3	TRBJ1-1	TGTGCCAGCAGCCAGGGGTCTAACACTGAAGCTTTCTTT	CASSQGSNTEAFF